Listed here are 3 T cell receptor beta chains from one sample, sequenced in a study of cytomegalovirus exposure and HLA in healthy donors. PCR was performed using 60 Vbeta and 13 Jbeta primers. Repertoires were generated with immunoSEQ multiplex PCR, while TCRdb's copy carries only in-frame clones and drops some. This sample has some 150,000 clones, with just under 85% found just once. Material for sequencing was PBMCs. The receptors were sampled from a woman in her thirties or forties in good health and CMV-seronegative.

CDR3 in amino acids: CASSPNPGDRGGAETQYF. DNA of the CDR3: TGTGCCAGCAGCCCAAATCCGGGGGACAGGGGAGGTGCGGAGACCCAGTACTTC. V is TRBV11-2 and J is TRBJ2-5; 10 positions agree with TRBD1. The junction had 17 bases not matched to a gene; V was cut back by 5 bases and J by 5 bases. The CDR3 is 18 amino acids. Germline V lookup: CDR1 SGHAT, CDR2 FQNNGV.

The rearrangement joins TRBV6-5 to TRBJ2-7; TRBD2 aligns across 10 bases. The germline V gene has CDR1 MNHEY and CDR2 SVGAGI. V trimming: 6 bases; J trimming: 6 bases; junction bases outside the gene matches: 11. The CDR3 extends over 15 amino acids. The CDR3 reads CASRPPPGLASEQYF. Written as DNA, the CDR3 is TGTGCCAGCAGACCTCCACCGGGACTAGCGTCCGAGCAGTACTTC.

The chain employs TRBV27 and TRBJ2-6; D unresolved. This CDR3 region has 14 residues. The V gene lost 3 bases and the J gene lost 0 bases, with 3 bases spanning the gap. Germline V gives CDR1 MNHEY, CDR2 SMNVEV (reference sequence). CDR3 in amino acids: CASSFSSGANVLTF. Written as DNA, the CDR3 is TGTGCCAGCAGTTTTAGCTCTGGGGCCAACGTCCTGACTTTC.